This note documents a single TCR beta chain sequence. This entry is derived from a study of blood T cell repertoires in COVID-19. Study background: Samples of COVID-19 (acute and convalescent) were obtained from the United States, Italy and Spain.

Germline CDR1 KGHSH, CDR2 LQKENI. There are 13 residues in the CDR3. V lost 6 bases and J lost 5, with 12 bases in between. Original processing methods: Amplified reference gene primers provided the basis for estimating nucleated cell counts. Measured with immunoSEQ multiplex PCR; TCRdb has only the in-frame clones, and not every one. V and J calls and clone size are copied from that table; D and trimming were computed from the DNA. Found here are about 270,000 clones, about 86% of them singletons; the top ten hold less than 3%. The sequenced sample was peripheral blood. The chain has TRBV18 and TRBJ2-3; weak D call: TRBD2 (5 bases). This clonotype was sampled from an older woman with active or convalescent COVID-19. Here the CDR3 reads CASSVNRGDTQYF. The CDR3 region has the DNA TGTGCCAGCTCCGTGAACCGGGGAGATACGCAGTATTTT.